This is a list of T cell receptor beta chains from one sample in a study of Graves' ophthalmopathy and Graves' hyperthyroidism. TCRdb re-called the multiplex PCR reads through MiXCR, storing one row per CDR3 protein. The sample lists about 1.1 million distinct CDR3 sequences; less than 45% were seen once. Sequences were obtained from peripheral blood or thyroid tissue (not recorded which). The receptor set was obtained from an adult man with Graves' hyperthyroidism. Each CDR3 is given with its conserved first and last residue. A D gene is named only where the DNA matches it firmly. Some rows mark clone size as missing; the rest say once, few, many or name a class of expanded clone.

length | D | size | J | V | DNA | CDR3
15 | . | many | TRBJ1-1 | TRBV10-3 | TGTGCCATCAGTGAGTCCCGACAGACGAACACTGAAGCTTTCTTT | CAISESRQTNTEAFF
15 | TRBD1 | many | TRBJ2-7 | TRBV7-9 | TGTGCCAGCAGCCCTTCGACAGGGGAACCCTACGAGCAGTACTTC | CASSPSTGEPYEQYF
14 | . | many | TRBJ1-4 | TRBV9 | TGTGCCAGCAGCGTAGGGCCGGGCGCCAAGGCCCTGTTTTTT | CASSVGPGAKALFF
16 | . | few | TRBJ1-2 | TRBV5-1 | TGCGCCAGCAGCTTGGAAGGGTACAGCCTCGCATATGGCTACACCTTC | CASSLEGYSLAYGYTF
15 | TRBD1 | . | TRBJ1-1 | TRBV10-3 | TGTGCCATCAGCAGAGGACAGGCTACGAACACTGAAGCTTTCTTT | CAISRGQATNTEAFF
18 | TRBD1 | . | TRBJ1-2 | TRBV10-3 | TGTGCCATCAGCCCCAGACAGGGACAGGAGACAAAACGCTATGGCTACACCTTC | CAISPRQGQETKRYGYTF
14 | . | many | TRBJ1-1 | TRBV2 | TGTGCCAGCAGTAAACAGGGAATGAACACTGAAGCTTTCTTT | CASSKQGMNTEAFF
15 | . | many | TRBJ2-7 | TRBV2 | TGTGCCAGCAGAGCCAGGGTCCCATCACCCTACGAGCAGTACTTC | CASRARVPSPYEQYF
14 | . | . | TRBJ1-1 | TRBV5-1 | TGCGCCAGCAGTCAACAGGGTGCAAGCGCTGAAGCTTTCTTT | CASSQQGASAEAFF
18 | TRBD2 | many | TRBJ2-7 | TRBV7-6 | TGTGCCAGCAGCTTAGTAGTAGCGGGAGGGCCTATCCCCTACGAGCAGTACTTC | CASSLVVAGGPIPYEQYF
14 | . | many | TRBJ2-5 | TRBV7-8 | TGTGCCAGCAGCCATGGTGACAGGCCGGGGACCCAGTACTTC | CASSHGDRPGTQYF
14 | . | few | TRBJ1-5 | TRBV27 | TGTGCCAGCAGCCCAGCCCTCGGGGTTCAGCCCCAGCATTTT | CASSPALGVQPQHF
11 | . | many | TRBJ1-2 | TRBV29-1 | TGCAGCGTTGGGGAGGGAGCTGGCTACACCTTC | CSVGEGAGYTF
14 | . | many | TRBJ2-7 | TRBV9 | TGTGCCAGCAGCGTAGAGGTCGGGGGAGACGAGCAGTACTTC | CASSVEVGGDEQYF
13 | . | many | TRBJ1-5 | TRBV11-2 | TGTGCCAGCAGCTTAGGGGGGAGGGAGCCCCAGCATTTT | CASSLGGREPQHF
13 | . | . | TRBJ1-1 | TRBV12-3/TRBV12-4 | TGTGCCAGCAGTCCGAGTGACAGCGGGGGAGCTTTCTTT | CASSPSDSGGAFF
15 | . | . | TRBJ2-7 | TRBV7-9 | TGTGCCAGCAGTTTACGGCGCGGAGGACCTGGCGAGCAGTACTTC | CASSLRRGGPGEQYF
13 | TRBD2 | . | TRBJ2-5 | TRBV29-1 | TGCAGCTTAGGGGGACTAGCGGAAGAGACCCAGTACTTC | CSLGGLAEETQYF
16 | . | . | TRBJ1-5 | TRBV28 | TGTGCCAGCAGTTTGTTGTGGGGGGGAGGCAATCAGCCCCAGCATTTT | CASSLLWGGGNQPQHF
15 | . | many | TRBJ2-5 | TRBV4-3 | TGCGCCAGCAGCCAAGGTTCCGTCGACCAAGAGACCCAGTACTTC | CASSQGSVDQETQYF
18 | . | . | TRBJ2-5 | TRBV14 | TGTGCCAGCAGCCAAGAAGGGGAGCGGCCTGGCGGGTATGAGACCCAGTACTTC | CASSQEGERPGGYETQYF
15 | . | . | TRBJ2-7 | TRBV7-9 | TGTGCCAGCAGCCCCCAGCAGCCATCAACCTACGAGCAGTACTTC | CASSPQQPSTYEQYF
15 | TRBD1 | . | TRBJ2-7 | TRBV14 | TGTGTCAGCAGCCAGGGACAGGGGTTCGGCTACGAGCAGTACTTC | CVSSQGQGFGYEQYF
14 | . | many | TRBJ1-1 | TRBV7-9 | TGTGCCAGCAGCGACGTAGGACGCAACACTGAAGCTTTCTTT | CASSDVGRNTEAFF
18 | TRBD2 | . | TRBJ2-7 | TRBV4-2 | TGTGCCAGCAGCCAAGCACCTCGGCTAGCGGGAGGGCCTTACGAGCAGTACTTC | CASSQAPRLAGGPYEQYF
15 | TRBD2 | many | TRBJ2-7 | TRBV20-1 | TGCAGTGCTAGGGAGGGACTAGCGAGCTCCTACGAGCAGTACTTC | CSAREGLASSYEQYF
14 | . | . | TRBJ1-1 | TRBV7-9 | TGTGCCAGCAGCTTATCCACAGGGTTGACTGAAGCTTTCTTT | CASSLSTGLTEAFF
13 | . | few | TRBJ1-2 | TRBV9 | TGTGCCGCCATAGCGGATCGGGGCTATGGCTACACCTTC | CAAIADRGYGYTF
13 | . | . | TRBJ1-1 | TRBV19 | TGTGCCAGTAGTATAGATTTGGTAGATGAAGCTTTCTTT | CASSIDLVDEAFF
14 | . | few | TRBJ2-5 | TRBV4-1 | TGCGCCAGCAGCCATCCGGGACGGCAAGAGACCCAGTACTTC | CASSHPGRQETQYF
14 | . | few | TRBJ2-5 | TRBV20-1 | TGCAGTGCTAGAGAATTAGTCTCCCAAGAGACCCAGTACTTC | CSARELVSQETQYF
12 | . | many | TRBJ1-2 | TRBV12-3/TRBV12-4 | TGTGCCAGCAGGGGGGGCGACTATGGCTACACCTTC | CASRGGDYGYTF
15 | . | . | TRBJ2-3 | TRBV5-1 | TGCGCCAGCAGCTTTAACGGGATTAGCACAGATACGCAGTATTTT | CASSFNGISTDTQYF
13 | . | few | TRBJ1-1 | TRBV19 | TGTGCCAGTGGTATTTCCGGGCGCACTGAAGCTTTCTTT | CASGISGRTEAFF
13 | . | . | TRBJ1-4 | TRBV9 | TGTGCCAGCAGCGTTGAAGATGGGCGGGGACTGTTTTTT | CASSVEDGRGLFF
16 | TRBD1 | few | TRBJ2-7 | TRBV7-8 | TGTGCCAGCAGCTCAGATGACAGGGGGGCCGTAGGAGAGCAGTACTTC | CASSSDDRGAVGEQYF
15 | TRBD1 | . | TRBJ1-6 | TRBV7-2 | TGTGCCAGCAGCCGAGCGGGACAGGGGTCCTCGCCCCTCCACTTT | CASSRAGQGSSPLHF
15 | . | few | TRBJ2-7 | TRBV10-3 | TGTGCCAGCAGTTTAGGAGTTCAGACCTCCTACGAGCAGTACTTC | CASSLGVQTSYEQYF
16 | . | many | TRBJ1-5 | TRBV7-8 | TGTGCCAGCAGCTTAGTACCCAGCAATAGCAATCAGCCCCAGCATTTT | CASSLVPSNSNQPQHF
16 | . | few | TRBJ1-4 | TRBV11-2 | TGTGCCAGCGAAAGGGGGGAATCTGCAACTAATGAAAAACTGTTTTTT | CASERGESATNEKLFF
18 | . | few | TRBJ2-6 | TRBV4-3 | TGCGCCAGCAGCCAAGAGGGACCTGGCCGCTCTGGGGCCAACGTCCTGACTTTC | CASSQEGPGRSGANVLTF
16 | TRBD1 | . | TRBJ2-7 | TRBV12-3/TRBV12-4 | TGTGCCAGCAGTCCCCTAGACAGGGGAGTCGGCTACGAGCAGTACTTC | CASSPLDRGVGYEQYF
14 | . | once | TRBJ2-5 | TRBV7-2 | TGTGCCAGCAGCCCTCGGGCCAGTGAAGAGACCCAGTACTTC | CASSPRASEETQYF
14 | . | . | TRBJ1-1 | TRBV12-5 | TGTGCTAGTGGTTTCGTCTTGGGGAACACTGAAGCTTTCTTT | CASGFVLGNTEAFF
16 | . | few | TRBJ1-5 | TRBV6-2/TRBV6-3 | TGTGCCAGCAGTTACGATCCCGGACGGGGCAATCAGCCCCAGCATTTT | CASSYDPGRGNQPQHF
14 | . | many | TRBJ1-5 | TRBV12-3/TRBV12-4 | TGTGCCAGCAGTTTACACGCGTCGGGTCAGCCCCAGCATTTT | CASSLHASGQPQHF
14 | . | many | TRBJ1-2 | TRBV4-1 | TGCGCCAGCAGCCACTACGAGGGGAACTATGGCTACACCTTC | CASSHYEGNYGYTF
16 | TRBD1 | . | TRBJ2-2 | TRBV20-1 | TGCAGTGCTCTGGTGGGACAGGGGGTAGTCTCCGGGGAGCTGTTTTTT | CSALVGQGVVSGELFF
13 | . | many | TRBJ1-1 | TRBV29-1 | TGCAGCGTTGGCCAGCGTCCGGACACTGAAGCTTTCTTT | CSVGQRPDTEAFF
16 | TRBD1 | . | TRBJ2-7 | TRBV5-1 | TGCGCCAGCAGCCAAGATCCTACGGGGACAGGCTACGAGCAGTACTTC | CASSQDPTGTGYEQYF
17 | . | . | TRBJ1-3 | TRBV5-1 | TGCGCCAGCAGCTTGGAGGCGAGCTCAGTCTCTGGAAACACCATATATTTT | CASSLEASSVSGNTIYF